This TCR beta chain was sequenced for a study of shared clonotypes between healthy human individuals. Regarding the study as a whole: Compared with clonotypes that all four donors shared, non-shared clonotypes had lower generation probabilities.

Per germline, CDR1 MDHEN and CDR2 SYDVKM. The V end lost 5 bases, the J end lost 9 bases, and 8 bases lay between the germline ends. CDR3 length: 11 amino acids. As regards this clone: Its antigen is currently unknown.

Some clones are missing from TCRdb's copy, which holds only in-frame ones; the method was immunoSEQ multiplex PCR. The profile covers about 2.5 million clones, with approximately 90% appearing a single time and 0.37% taken by the ten largest. The chain has TRBV28 and TRBJ2-1; the D is unclear. Sequencing was performed on naive CD4+ T cells from PBMCs. Subset noted: CD45RA+ positively selected. This TCR was recovered from a young man in good health. Some clones in this sample may be carry-over from other donors' samples. This chain's CDR3 is CASSPRTEQFF. CDR3 sequence (DNA): TGTGCCAGCAGTCCTCGAACTGAGCAGTTCTTC.